A single sample gave rise to the 30 T cell receptor beta chains below, sequenced in a study of siplizumab effects on memory and regulatory T cells. The protocol was immunoSEQ multiplex PCR, while the TCRdb copy is restricted to in-frame clones and leaves out a portion. The data hold about 100,000 clones, with 94% observed a single time. Sequenced input: non-Treg CD4+ T cells sorted from blood. The receptors derive from a human donor in good health.

V and J are TRBV7-3 and TRBJ2-7; D is unclear. The V and J ends lost 0 bases and 1 base respectively, with 4 bases between them. Per the germline V gene, CDR1 is SGHTA and CDR2 is FQGTGA. The CDR3 runs to 13 residues. The CDR3 bases are TGTGCCAGCAGCTTAACGGAATCCTACGAGCAGTACTTC. It yields the protein CASSLTESYEQYF.

This chain uses TRBV6-1 with TRBJ1-5, with D unclear. This CDR3 spans 14 amino acids. Trimming removed 6 bases at V and 3 bases at J, with 12 bases between. Germline V gene lookup returns CDR1 MNHNS and CDR2 SASEGT. DNA of the CDR3: TGTGCCAGCAGGTCCGGGAATCTCAATCAGCCCCAGCATTTT. Protein: CASRSGNLNQPQHF.

V usage is TRBV5-1 and J usage is TRBJ1-5; D might be TRBD1 (6 bases). Deletions cut 0 bases from V and 7 bases from J, with 14 bases between. This CDR3 comprises 15 residues. CDR1 and CDR2 from the germline V gene are SGHRS and YFSETQ. The CDR3 DNA follows: TGCGCCAGCAGCTTGGAGGCAGGGGAGGCGCAGCCCCAGCATTTT. Translated: CASSLEAGEAQPQHF.

This chain uses TRBV19 with TRBJ2-7; D uncertain. Trimming stripped 4 bases from V and 0 bases from J, with 16 bases between. The germline V gene has CDR1 LNHDA and CDR2 SQIVND (reference sequence). The CDR3 totals 16 residues. CDR3 bases: TGTGCCAGTAGTACCAACGTTCTAGGGCACTCCTACGAGCAGTACTTC. Its protein product is CASSTNVLGHSYEQYF.

This clone has just one count. This chain joins TRBV28 and TRBJ2-1; the D is unclear. Germline V gene data show CDR1 as MDHEN and CDR2 as SYDVKM. This CDR3 contains 15 residues. V dropped 6 bases and J dropped 0 bases, with 12 bases sitting between them. The CDR3 is CASSSPDLSYNEQFF. In DNA, the CDR3 is TGTGCCAGCAGCTCTCCCGATCTCTCCTACAATGAGCAGTTCTTC.

J is TRBJ1-1 and V is TRBV6-9; TRBD1 might be the D (5 bases). Germline CDR1 MNHGY, CDR2 SVAAGI. CDR3 length: 13 residues. V shed 7 bases and J shed 1 base, with 10 bases lying between them. The CDR3 bases are TGTGCCAGCAATTCGCAGGGGAACACTGAAGCTTTCTTT. This sequence encodes CASNSQGNTEAFF.

The rearrangement joins TRBV18 to TRBJ2-1; TRBD2 agrees at 14 bases. The CDR3 length is 17 residues. Germline assignment: CDR1 KGHSH and CDR2 LQKENI. V lost 1 base and J lost 5; bases outside the gene matches: 4. The DNA of the CDR3 is TGTGCCAGCTCACCACGGACGACTAGCGGGAGGGACAATGAGCAGTTCTTC. The encoded protein is CASSPRTTSGRDNEQFF. Full variable domain (remainder filled in from reference TRBV18 and TRBJ2-1): NAGVMQNPRHLVRRRGQEARLRCSPMKGHSHVYWYRQLPEEGLKFMVYLQKENIIDESGMPKERFSAEFPKEGPSILRIQQVVRGDSAAYFCASSPRTTSGRDNEQFFGPGTRLTVL.

This chain connects TRBV27 to TRBJ2-2; 7 bases line up with TRBD2. The CDR3 totals 14 residues. J was trimmed by 6 bases and V by 4 bases; bases with no gene match: 5. The germline V gene encodes CDR1 MNHEY and CDR2 SMNVEV (reference sequence). CDR3 bases: TGTGCCAGCAGTTCCGGCGGGAGACCCGGGGAGCTGTTTTTT. Its protein is CASSSGGRPGELFF.

This chain connects TRBV10-3 to TRBJ2-1; 7 bases are shared with TRBD2. Germline V CDR1 and CDR2: ENHRY, SYGVKD. Trimming at V came to 7 bases and at J to 3 bases, leaving 9 bases not matched to a gene. This CDR3 comprises 15 residues. The CDR3 bases are TGTGCCATCACGGCCGGGACTACCTACTACAATGAGCAGTTCTTC. Amino acids: CAITAGTTYYNEQFF.

The chain joins TRBV19 to TRBJ1-1; no reliable D call. The V end was cut by 3 bases, the J end by 0 bases, with 8 bases between. The CDR3 runs 14 residues. Germline CDR1 LNHDA, CDR2 SQIVND (reference sequence). CDR3: CASSMYSMNTEAFF. As DNA, the CDR3 is TGTGCCAGTAGTATGTACAGCATGAACACTGAAGCTTTCTTT.

The table lists this clone with a count of one. V gene TRBV6-5 combines with J gene TRBJ1-1; TRBD1 matches 9 bases. The V gene end was trimmed by 5 bases and the J gene end by 7 bases; junction bases not matched to a gene: 5. Germline CDR1 is MNHEY and CDR2 is SVGAGI. The CDR3 length is 13 residues. The CDR3 here is CASSGDREGEAFF. CDR3 DNA: TGTGCCAGCAGTGGGGACAGGGAGGGTGAAGCTTTCTTT.

The V call is TRBV11-2, the J call TRBJ1-1; D gene ambiguous. This CDR3 region has 16 residues. V was trimmed by 0 bases and J by 6 bases, leaving 17 bases between them. Per the germline V gene, CDR1 is SGHAT and CDR2 is FQNNGV. CDR3 residues: CASSLDLPRNGAEAFF. CDR3 nucleotides: TGTGCCAGCAGCTTAGATCTTCCGAGGAACGGCGCTGAAGCTTTCTTT.

The gene calls are TRBV7-3 and TRBJ2-1; 9 nucleotides align to TRBD2. The CDR3 covers 16 residues. The ends lost 1 base at V and 6 bases at J; junction bases unmatched: 7. The germline V gene encodes CDR1 SGHTA and CDR2 FQGTGA. CDR3: CASSLRREGRGNEQFF. CDR3 nucleotides: TGTGCCAGCAGCTTAAGGCGGGAGGGCCGAGGCAATGAGCAGTTCTTC.

The rearrangement uses TRBV18 and TRBJ1-5; 9 positions match TRBD1. V lost 1 base to trimming and J lost 7 bases; unmatched junction nucleotides: 5. Looked up from germline, CDR1 is KGHSH and CDR2 is LQKENI. The length of the CDR3 is 15 residues. The DNA for the CDR3 is TGTGCCAGCTCACCACAGGGACAGGGCGGACAGCCCCAGCATTTT. The encoded protein is CASSPQGQGGQPQHF.

CDR3 bases: TGTGCCAGCAGCTTAAACTTACGGCAGGGGGTCAAGTATCAGCCCCAGCATTTT. This codes for CASSLNLRQGVKYQPQHF. The rearrangement uses TRBV7-8 and TRBJ1-5, with 7 bases identical to TRBD1. This CDR3 spans 18 amino acids. J gave up 5 bases and V 2 bases, and 15 bases lay outside the gene matches. The germline gives CDR1 SGHVS, CDR2 FQNEAQ. The full variable domain, in which reference TRBV7-8 and TRBJ1-5 provide the parts outside the CDR3, is GAGVSQSPRYKVAKRGQDVALRCDPISGHVSLFWYQQALGQGPEFLTYFQNEAQLDKSGLPSDRFFAERPEGSVSTLKIQRTQQEDSAVYLCASSLNLRQGVKYQPQHFGDGTRLSIL.

This chain connects TRBV9 to TRBJ2-4; 10 bases align to TRBD1. CDR3 length equals 19 residues. The V gene's germline CDR1 is SGDLS and CDR2 YYNGEE. The J segment lost 1 base and the V segment lost 3 bases, leaving 13 bases of the junction unmatched. The CDR3 reads CASSERPGDRGLAKNIQYF. CDR3 DNA: TGTGCCAGCAGCGAGAGACCGGGCGACAGGGGGCTGGCCAAAAACATTCAGTACTTC.

The chain uses TRBV2 and TRBJ2-5; a weak D match, TRBD1 (5 bases). The CDR3 runs 13 residues. The germline V gene has CDR1 SNHLY and CDR2 FYNNEI. Between the trimmed V and J ends, which lost 3 bases and 4 bases, there was a span of 9 bases. The CDR3 DNA is TGTGCCAGCAGTGATCCAGGGCCAGAGACCCAGTACTTC. It specifies CASSDPGPETQYF. The full variable domain, with the rest looked up from reference TRBV2 and TRBJ2-5, is EPEVTQTPSHQVTQMGQEVILRCVPISNHLYFYWYRQILGQKVEFLVSFYNNEISEKSEIFDDQFSVERPDGSNFTLKIRSTKLEDSAMYFCASSDPGPETQYFGPGTRLLVL.

The chain links TRBV6-6 to TRBJ1-6; 9 bases agree with TRBD1. The V and J ends lost 8 bases and 9 bases, in that order; junction bases with no gene match: 5. Per the germline V gene, CDR1 is MNHNY and CDR2 is SVGAGI (reference sequence). This CDR3 has 13 residues. CDR3 region: CASRGQGISPLHF. The CDR3 DNA follows: TGTGCCAGCCGGGGACAGGGCATTTCACCCCTCCACTTT.

A single count supports this clone. This chain joins TRBV7-6 and TRBJ2-7; 8 nucleotides agree with TRBD1. With V trimmed by 5 bases and J by 3 bases, 9 bases remained unmatched. The CDR3 contains 15 residues. Germline-derived CDR1 and CDR2 are SGHVS and FNYEAQ. This CDR3 is CASSLTGTGDYEQYF. DNA of the CDR3: TGTGCCAGCAGCCTGACCGGGACAGGTGACTACGAGCAGTACTTC.

The chain recombines TRBV10-3 with TRBJ2-3; 8 bases are shared with TRBD2. The CDR3 is 16 amino acids. Losses at the gene ends were 6 bases for V and 0 bases for J; bases not matched to a gene: 8. The germline V gene has CDR1 ENHRY and CDR2 SYGVKD. This CDR3 is CAISLAAGASTDTQYF. The DNA of the CDR3 is TGTGCCATCAGCCTCGCAGCGGGAGCTAGCACAGATACGCAGTATTTT.

The rearrangement joins TRBV5-4 to TRBJ2-1, with 7 bases that match TRBD2. The V segment lost 10 bases and the J segment 6 bases; nucleotides outside the gene matches: 13. The CDR3 runs to 14 residues. Germline V gene sequence: CDR1 SGHNT, CDR2 YYREEE (reference sequence). CDR3 sequence: CAGEGWGVSNEQFF. CDR3 coding DNA: TGTGCCGGGGAGGGGTGGGGTGTGAGCAATGAGCAGTTCTTC.

As regards this clone: The junction departs from the called germline gene at one end, perhaps through a read error. CDR3 region: CAGSLGGRVDTGELFF. CDR3 in DNA: TGTGCCGGCAGCTTGGGCGGGAGGGTCGACACCGGGGAGCTGTTTTTT. V gene TRBV5-6 combines with J gene TRBJ2-2; 9 nucleotides agree with TRBD2. Germline V gives CDR1 SGHDT, CDR2 YYEEEE. The CDR3 has 16 residues.

This chain connects TRBV14 to TRBJ2-6; D is unclear. The CDR3 contains 14 residues. The germline V gene encodes CDR1 SGHDN and CDR2 FVKESK. V was trimmed by 5 bases and J by 0 bases, leaving 5 bases between them. The CDR3 region is CASSWGSGANVLTF. CDR3 bases: TGTGCCAGCAGCTGGGGCTCTGGGGCCAACGTCCTGACTTTC.

This chain connects TRBV10-3 to TRBJ2-7, with D possibly TRBD1 on 5 matching bases. Germline V gene lookup returns CDR1 ENHRY and CDR2 SYGVKD. The CDR3 extends over 16 amino acids. Trimming removed 6 bases from V and 4 bases from J, with 22 bases in between. CDR3 residues: CAISTPGSSSEYEQYF. The CDR3 nucleotides read TGTGCCATCAGCACTCCAGGGTCATCGTCTGAGTACGAGCAGTACTTC.

The gene calls are TRBV11-3 and TRBJ2-5; 7 bases match TRBD1. The germline V gene encodes CDR1 SGHNT and CDR2 YENEEA. With 6 bases clipped from V and 5 bases from J, the junction kept 12 bases outside the gene matches. The CDR3 totals 15 residues. DNA for the CDR3: TGTGCCAGCAGTGTGCGAAGGGGGCATCAGGAGACCCAGTACTTC. This gives the protein CASSVRRGHQETQYF.

Of note for this clone: The junction and the germline gene differ at one end; a read error may be behind it. This chain links TRBV7-7 with TRBJ2-5, with 9 nucleotides matching TRBD1. Germline lookup yields CDR1 SSHAT and CDR2 FNYEAQ (reference sequence). CDR3 length: 14 residues. CDR3 DNA sequence: TGTGCTAGCAGCCGAACAGGGGGCGGCGAGACCCAGTACTTC. Amino acids: CASSRTGGGETQYF.

The rearrangement joins TRBV7-9 to TRBJ2-5; possibly TRBD1 for D (7 bases). V dropped 5 bases and J dropped 2 bases, with 15 bases sitting between them. There are 15 residues in the CDR3. The germline V gene has CDR1 SEHNR and CDR2 FQNEAQ (reference sequence). CDR3 in amino acids: CASSGGPDRQETQYF. CDR3 DNA sequence: TGTGCCAGCAGCGGGGGGCCGGACAGGCAAGAGACCCAGTACTTC.

The chain has TRBV18 and TRBJ1-2, with unresolved D. The CDR3 spans 14 residues. Trimming pared 3 bases from V and 4 bases from J, leaving 12 bases between. The germline V gene has CDR1 KGHSH and CDR2 LQKENI. The CDR3 region has the DNA TGTGCCAGCTCACCCCCCGCGCGGGGCTATGGCTACACCTTC. Its protein product is CASSPPARGYGYTF.

The rearrangement uses TRBV11-3 and TRBJ1-1; TRBD1 matches at 7 bases. Germline V gives CDR1 SGHNT, CDR2 YENEEA. The V gene end was trimmed by 5 bases and the J gene end by 1 base; junction bases not matched to a gene: 4. The CDR3 covers 14 residues. Here the CDR3 reads CASSRGQGNTEAFF. The DNA of the CDR3 is TGTGCCAGCAGCAGGGGGCAGGGGAACACTGAAGCTTTCTTT.

The V and J genes are TRBV21-1 and TRBJ2-7; the table's D gene call, TRBD2, was not cross checked with the DNA. TRBV21-1 is flagged as a pseudogene. The CDR3 consists of 14 residues. The CDR3 sequence is CASGSRLELYEQYF. Here the CDR3 DNA reads TGTGCCAGCGGATCCCGTCTAGAGCTTTACGAGCAGTACTTC.